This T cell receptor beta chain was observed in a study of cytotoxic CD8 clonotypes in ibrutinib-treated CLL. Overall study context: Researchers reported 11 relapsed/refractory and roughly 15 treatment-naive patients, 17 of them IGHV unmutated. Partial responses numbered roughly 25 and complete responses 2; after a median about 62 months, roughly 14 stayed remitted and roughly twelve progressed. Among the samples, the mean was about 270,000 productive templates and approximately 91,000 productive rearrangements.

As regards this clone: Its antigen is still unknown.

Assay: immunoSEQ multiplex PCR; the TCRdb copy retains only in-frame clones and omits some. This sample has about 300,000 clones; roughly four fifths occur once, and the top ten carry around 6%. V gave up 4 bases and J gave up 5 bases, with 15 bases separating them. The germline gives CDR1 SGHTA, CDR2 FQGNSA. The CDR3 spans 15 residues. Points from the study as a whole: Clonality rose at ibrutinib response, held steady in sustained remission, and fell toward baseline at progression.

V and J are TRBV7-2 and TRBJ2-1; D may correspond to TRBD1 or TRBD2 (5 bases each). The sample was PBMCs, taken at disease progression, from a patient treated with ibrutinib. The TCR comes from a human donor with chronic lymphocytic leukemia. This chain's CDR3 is CASSSDPGSHNEQFF. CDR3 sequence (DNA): TGTGCCAGCAGCTCCGACCCAGGGAGCCACAATGAGCAGTTCTTC.